Listed here are 10 T cell receptor beta chains from one sample, sequenced in a study of early stage breast cancer tumors. Measured with immunoSEQ multiplex PCR; TCRdb has only the in-frame clones, and not every one. Of approximately 48,000 clones in the sample, 80% to 95% were seen once. Sample: blood. These receptors originate from a person between 65 and 79 years old with breast cancer.

The rearrangement joins TRBV11-2 to TRBJ1-4; no clear D gene. Trimming removed 5 bases from V and 3 bases from J, with 7 bases in between. Germline V gene data show CDR1 as SGHAT and CDR2 as FQNNGV. CDR3 length: 13 residues. The CDR3 nucleotides are TGTGCCAGCAGCAGGAGCCCTAATGAAAAACTGTTTTTT. This translates into CASSRSPNEKLFF.

This chain connects TRBV18 to TRBJ2-1, with D possibly matching TRBD2 (5 bases). Trimming removed 2 bases at V and 10 bases at J, with 12 bases between. Germline CDR1 and CDR2: KGHSH and LQKENI. This CDR3 contains 13 residues. DNA of the CDR3: TGTGCCAGCTCACCAAGACGGGATGGCGAGCAGTTCTTC. Translating it yields CASSPRRDGEQFF.

V and J are TRBV11-2 and TRBJ1-2, with TRBD1 as a possible D gene (6 bases). Trimming pared 3 bases from V and 4 bases from J, leaving 15 bases between. This CDR3 spans 15 amino acids. CDR1 is SGHAT, CDR2 FQNNGV, per germline. CDR3 in DNA: TGTGCCAGCAGCTTGGGGTTTCGCAGGGGCTATGGCTACACCTTC. Its protein product is CASSLGFRRGYGYTF.

V and J are TRBV5-4 and TRBJ2-1; perhaps TRBD2 as D (5 bases). Trimming removed 0 bases from V and 4 bases from J, with 17 bases in between. Germline V gene sequence: CDR1 SGHNT, CDR2 YYREEE (reference sequence). CDR3 size: 17 residues. The CDR3 reads CASSLAFGGFTYNEQFF. CDR3 DNA sequence: TGTGCCAGCAGCTTGGCCTTTGGAGGCTTTACATACAATGAGCAGTTCTTC.

The J gene is TRBJ2-2, the V gene TRBV4-3; 7 bases match TRBD1. The J segment lost 6 bases and the V segment lost 3 bases, leaving 13 bases of the junction unmatched. The CDR3 is made up of 17 amino acids. CDR1 is LGHNA, CDR2 YSLEER, per germline. CDR3 protein: CASSQTPRPGGSGELFF. For the CDR3, the DNA is TGCGCCAGCAGCCAGACCCCCCGGCCAGGGGGTTCCGGGGAGCTGTTTTTT.

This clone occurred once. The chain has TRBV7-2 and TRBJ2-7; the D gene is possibly TRBD2 (5 bases). Trimming cost V 0 bases and J 0 bases, with 12 bases left between them. CDR1 and CDR2 from the germline V gene are SGHTA and FQGNSA. The CDR3 extends over 16 amino acids. The CDR3: CASSLAIAGYSYEQYF. The CDR3 DNA follows: TGTGCCAGCAGCTTAGCGATTGCGGGTTACTCCTACGAGCAGTACTTC.

This chain connects TRBV27 to TRBJ2-7; 10 bases align to TRBD2. V was clipped by 4 bases and J by 7 bases; unmatched bases: 10. Germline CDR1 MNHEY, CDR2 SMNVEV (reference sequence). The CDR3 length is 15 residues. The CDR3 protein is CASSSQREGQKEQYF. In DNA, the CDR3 is TGTGCCAGCAGTTCCCAGCGGGAGGGTCAAAAAGAGCAGTACTTC.

The chain carries TRBV5-1 and TRBJ1-1; D possibly corresponds to TRBD1 (5 bases). Between the trimmed V and J ends, which lost 2 bases and 1 base, there was a span of 9 bases. Germline-derived CDR1 and CDR2 are SGHRS and YFSETQ. CDR3 length: 14 residues. This CDR3 reads CASSFQTGNTEAFF. The CDR3 DNA follows: TGCGCCAGCAGCTTCCAAACAGGGAACACTGAAGCTTTCTTT.

The CDR3 DNA sequence: TGCGCCAGCAGCCAAGGGCTAGCGGGCGTTGGTGAGCAGTTCTTC. It specifies CASSQGLAGVGEQFF. V gene TRBV4-1 combines with J gene TRBJ2-1; 8 bases map to TRBD2. This CDR3 has 15 residues. Losses at the gene ends were 1 base for V and 9 bases for J; bases not matched to a gene: 8. Germline assignment: CDR1 MGHRA and CDR2 YSYEKL.

This chain uses TRBV19 with TRBJ2-7, with TRBD2 identical over 7 bases. From germline, CDR1 is LNHDA and CDR2 SQIVND (reference sequence). J lost 2 bases, V lost 3 bases, and 7 bases had no gene match. The CDR3 covers 15 residues. The CDR3 loop reads CASSIGSLAPYEQYF. CDR3 DNA: TGTGCCAGTAGTATCGGCTCACTAGCGCCCTACGAGCAGTACTTC.